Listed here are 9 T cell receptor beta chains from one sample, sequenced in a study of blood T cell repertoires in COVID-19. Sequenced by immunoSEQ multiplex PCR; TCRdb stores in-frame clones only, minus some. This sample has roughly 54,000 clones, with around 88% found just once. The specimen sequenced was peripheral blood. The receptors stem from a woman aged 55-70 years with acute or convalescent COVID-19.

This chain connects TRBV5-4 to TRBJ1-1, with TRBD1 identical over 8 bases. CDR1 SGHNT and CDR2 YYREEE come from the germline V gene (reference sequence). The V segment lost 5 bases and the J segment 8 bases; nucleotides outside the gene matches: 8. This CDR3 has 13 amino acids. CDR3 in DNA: TGTGCCAGCAGACAGGACAGGGTGTTCGAAGCTTTCTTT. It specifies CASRQDRVFEAFF.

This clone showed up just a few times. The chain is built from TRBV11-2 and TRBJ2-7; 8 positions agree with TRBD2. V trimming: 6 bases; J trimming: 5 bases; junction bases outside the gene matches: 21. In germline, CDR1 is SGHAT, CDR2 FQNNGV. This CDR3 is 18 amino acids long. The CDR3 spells CASRLLGRVWGRHNEQYF. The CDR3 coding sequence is TGTGCCAGCAGACTTCTCGGGAGGGTTTGGGGGAGGCACAACGAGCAGTACTTC.

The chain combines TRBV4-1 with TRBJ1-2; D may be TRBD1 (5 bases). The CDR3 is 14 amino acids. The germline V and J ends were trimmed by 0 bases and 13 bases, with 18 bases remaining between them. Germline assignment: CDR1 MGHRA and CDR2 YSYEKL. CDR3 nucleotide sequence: TGCGCCAGCAGCCAAGAGGGGCAGCCTCACATTACCACCTTC. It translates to CASSQEGQPHITTF.

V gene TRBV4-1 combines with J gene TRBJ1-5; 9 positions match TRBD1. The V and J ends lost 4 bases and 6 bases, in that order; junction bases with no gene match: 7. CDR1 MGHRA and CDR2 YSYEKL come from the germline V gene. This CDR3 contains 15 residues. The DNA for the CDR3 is TGCGCCAGCAGCCGGAGGGACAGGGAGGTTCAGCCCCAGCATTTT. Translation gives CASSRRDREVQPQHF.

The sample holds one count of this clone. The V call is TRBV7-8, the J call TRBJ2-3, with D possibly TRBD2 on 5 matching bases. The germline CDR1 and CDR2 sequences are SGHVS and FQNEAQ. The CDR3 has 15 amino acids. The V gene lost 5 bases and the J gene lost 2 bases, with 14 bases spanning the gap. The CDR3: CASSRPRTATDTQYF. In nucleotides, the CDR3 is TGTGCCAGCAGCCGTCCCCGGACTGCCACAGATACGCAGTATTTT.

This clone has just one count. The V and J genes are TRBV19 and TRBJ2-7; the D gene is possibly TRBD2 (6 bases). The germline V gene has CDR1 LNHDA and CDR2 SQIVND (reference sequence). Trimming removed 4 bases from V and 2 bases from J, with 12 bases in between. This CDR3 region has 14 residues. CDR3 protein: CASSTGTATYEQYF. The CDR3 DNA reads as TGTGCCAGTAGTACGGGGACTGCCACCTACGAGCAGTACTTC.

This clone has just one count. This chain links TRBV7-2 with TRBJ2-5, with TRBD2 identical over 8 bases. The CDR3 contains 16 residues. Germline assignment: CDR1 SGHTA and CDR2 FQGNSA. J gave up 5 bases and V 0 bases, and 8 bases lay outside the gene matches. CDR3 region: CASSLAFGGAAETQYF. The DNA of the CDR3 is TGTGCCAGCAGCTTAGCATTCGGGGGGGCCGCGGAGACCCAGTACTTC. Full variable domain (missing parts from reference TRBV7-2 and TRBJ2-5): GAGVSQSPSNKVTEKGKDVELRCDPISGHTALYWYRQSLGQGLEFLIYFQGNSAPDKSGLPSDRFSAERTGGSVSTLTIQRTQQEDSAVYLCASSLAFGGAAETQYFGPGTRLLVL.

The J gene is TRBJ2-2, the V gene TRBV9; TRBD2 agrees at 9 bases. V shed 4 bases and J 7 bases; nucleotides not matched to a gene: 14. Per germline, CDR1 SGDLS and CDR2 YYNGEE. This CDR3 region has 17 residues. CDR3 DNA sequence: TGTGCCAGCAGCCCAACCCGGTCTAGCGGGATTAACGGGGAGCTGTTTTTT. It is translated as CASSPTRSSGINGELFF.

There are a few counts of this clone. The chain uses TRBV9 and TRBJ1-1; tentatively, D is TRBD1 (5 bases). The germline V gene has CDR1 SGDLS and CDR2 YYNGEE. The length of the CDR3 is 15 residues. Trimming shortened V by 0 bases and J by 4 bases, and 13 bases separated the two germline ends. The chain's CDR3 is CASSVEGALSTEAFF. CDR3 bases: TGTGCCAGCAGCGTAGAAGGGGCACTCAGCACTGAAGCTTTCTTT. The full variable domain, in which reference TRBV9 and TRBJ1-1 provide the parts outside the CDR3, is DSGVTQTPKHLITATGQRVTLRCSPRSGDLSVYWYQQSLDQGLQFLIQYYNGEERAKGNILERFSAQQFPDLHSELNLSSLELGDSALYFCASSVEGALSTEAFFGQGTRLTVV.